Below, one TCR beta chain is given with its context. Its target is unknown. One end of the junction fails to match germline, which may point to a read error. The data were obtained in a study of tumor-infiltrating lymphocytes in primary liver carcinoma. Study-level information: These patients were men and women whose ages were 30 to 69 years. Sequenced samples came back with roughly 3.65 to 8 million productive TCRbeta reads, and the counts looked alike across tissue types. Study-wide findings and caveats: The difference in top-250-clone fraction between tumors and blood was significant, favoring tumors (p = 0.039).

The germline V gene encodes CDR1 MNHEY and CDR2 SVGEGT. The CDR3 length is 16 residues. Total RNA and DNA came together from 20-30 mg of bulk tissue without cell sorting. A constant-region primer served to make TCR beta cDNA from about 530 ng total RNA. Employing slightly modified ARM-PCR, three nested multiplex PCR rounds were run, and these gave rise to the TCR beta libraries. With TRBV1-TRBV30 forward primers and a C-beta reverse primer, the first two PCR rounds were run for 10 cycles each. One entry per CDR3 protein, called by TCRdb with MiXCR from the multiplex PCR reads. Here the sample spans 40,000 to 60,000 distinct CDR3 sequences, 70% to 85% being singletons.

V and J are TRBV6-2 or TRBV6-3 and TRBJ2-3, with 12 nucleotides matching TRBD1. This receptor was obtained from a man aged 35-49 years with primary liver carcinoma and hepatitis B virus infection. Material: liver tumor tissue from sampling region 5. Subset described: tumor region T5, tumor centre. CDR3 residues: CASGYFGTGGEDTQYF. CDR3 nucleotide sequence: TGTGCCAGCGGTTACTTCGGGACAGGGGGCGAAGATACACAGTATTTT.